These 18 T cell receptor beta chains were sequenced from one sample in a study of CD8 T cells in ankylosing spondylitis. TCRdb reprocessed the 5' RACE reads via MiXCR and lists one record per CDR3 protein. The sample lists about 280,000 distinct CDR3 sequences, roughly 20% occurring once. The specimen was blood, either unsorted or a sorted T cell fraction (not recorded which). These receptors were obtained from a male donor with ankylosing spondylitis or in good health (not recorded which).

In this sample, this clonotype turned up many times. The chain recombines TRBV20-1 with TRBJ1-5, with D possibly being TRBD1 (6 bases). Trimming left V 7 bases short and J 6 bases short, with 13 bases between. Germline CDR1 reads DFQATT; CDR2 reads SNEGSKA (reference sequence). CDR3 length equals 12 residues. DNA for the CDR3: TGCAGTGTTTACAGGGCTGGTCAGCCCCAGCATTTT. Translated, it gives CSVYRAGQPQHF.

The V and J genes are TRBV5-1 and TRBJ1-4; D ambiguous. The CDR3 length is 14 residues. Trimming took 0 bases from V and 8 from J, leaving 11 bases between them. The germline V gene has CDR1 SGHRS and CDR2 YFSETQ. CDR3 DNA: TGCGCCAGCAGCTTGGGAAGCTCTACAGAAAAACTGTTTTTT. It specifies CASSLGSSTEKLFF.

This clonotype was counted only a few times. The rearrangement uses TRBV5-1 and TRBJ2-3, with D maybe TRBD2 (5 bases). This CDR3 contains 12 residues. Germline-derived CDR1 and CDR2 are SGHRS and YFSETQ. The V and J ends lost 6 bases and 6 bases respectively, with 11 bases between them. For the CDR3, the DNA is TGCGCCAGCACCAAAACGGGGGATACGCAGTATTTT. It specifies CASTKTGDTQYF.

This clonotype has only a few counts. The chain links TRBV21-1 to TRBJ1-6. TRBV21-1 is flagged as a pseudogene. The CDR3 runs to 15 residues. CDR3 DNA: TGTGCCAGCAGCAAAGTCGCCGTCATGAACTCACCCCTCCACTTT. Translation: CASSKVAVMNSPLHF.

This clonotype was observed a few times. The chain is built from TRBV18 and TRBJ2-1; no clear D. Trimming removed 3 bases from V and 2 bases from J, with 11 bases in between. The CDR3 totals 15 residues. Germline V gives CDR1 KGHSH, CDR2 LQKENI. CDR3 bases: TGTGCCAGCTCACCTCTAGAGCGAGCCTACAATGAGCAGTTCTTC. Encoded protein: CASSPLERAYNEQFF.

This chain uses TRBV5-1 with TRBJ1-2; D might be TRBD1 (5 bases). The CDR3 length is 14 residues. CDR1 SGHRS and CDR2 YFSETQ come from the germline V gene. V dropped 0 bases and J dropped 5 bases, with 11 bases sitting between them. CDR3 nucleotide sequence: TGCGCCAGCAGCTTGGAGAGGGACGGGTATGGCTACACCTTC. It translates to CASSLERDGYGYTF.

This clonotype was found a few times. V is TRBV5-6 and J is TRBJ1-2; D possibly corresponds to TRBD1 (5 bases). Germline V gene sequence: CDR1 SGHDT, CDR2 YYEEEE. V was clipped by 0 bases and J by 4 bases, with 13 bases between them. The CDR3 spans 15 residues. CDR3 residues: CASSLVAGWSYGYTF. DNA for the CDR3: TGTGCCAGCAGCTTGGTCGCAGGGTGGTCCTATGGCTACACCTTC.

This clonotype was counted between two and nine times. This chain joins TRBV4-1 and TRBJ2-2; tentatively, D is TRBD2 (5 bases). The V and J ends lost 6 bases and 4 bases respectively, with 18 bases between them. CDR3 length: 16 amino acids. The V gene's germline CDR1 is MGHRA and CDR2 YSYEKL. CDR3 loop: CASSPSGSVFTGELFF. CDR3 in DNA: TGCGCCAGCAGTCCCAGTGGTAGCGTGTTCACCGGGGAGCTGTTTTTT.

The gene calls are TRBV10-3 and TRBJ2-1; TRBD2 might be the D (6 bases). The V gene's germline CDR1 is ENHRY and CDR2 SYGVKD. CDR3 length: 15 residues. V gave up 5 bases and J gave up 7 bases, with 18 bases separating them. The CDR3 spells CAISSRDSMINEQFF. CDR3 bases: TGTGCCATCAGTTCCCGGGACTCGATGATAAATGAGCAGTTCTTC.

This clonotype was seen a few times. V and J are TRBV5-4 and TRBJ2-1, with 11 bases lining up with TRBD1. CDR1 is SGHNT, CDR2 YYREEE, per germline (reference sequence). With V trimmed by 4 bases and J by 0 bases, 3 bases remained unmatched. The CDR3 consists of 16 residues. CDR3 DNA sequence: TGTGCCAGCAGCGCCGGGACAGGGGGCTCCTACAATGAGCAGTTCTTC. Protein: CASSAGTGGSYNEQFF.

In its sample, this clonotype was seen a few times. The chain is built from TRBV12-3 or TRBV12-4 and TRBJ2-2; D remains ambiguous. Trimming took 3 bases from V and 6 from J, leaving 17 bases between them. The CDR3 spans 16 residues. CDR3 in amino acids: CASSFKFEDLAGELFF. In DNA, the CDR3 is TGTGCCAGCAGTTTTAAATTTGAGGACCTTGCCGGGGAGCTGTTTTTT.

The V and J genes are TRBV7-9 and TRBJ2-6; TRBD1 matches at 7 bases. From germline, CDR1 is SEHNR and CDR2 FQNEAQ (reference sequence). There are 16 residues in the CDR3. The V and J ends lost 5 bases and 4 bases, in that order; junction bases with no gene match: 8. DNA for the CDR3: TGTGCCAGCAGCCCCCTGAGGGGGCGAGGGGCCAACGTCCTGACTTTC. Amino acid sequence: CASSPLRGRGANVLTF.

The chain uses TRBV29-1 and TRBJ1-2, with D perhaps TRBD1 (5 bases). The CDR3 spans 14 residues. Germline CDR1 reads SQVTM; CDR2 reads ANQGSEA. Trimming stripped 6 bases from V and 6 bases from J, with 20 bases between. CDR3 nucleotide sequence: TGCAGCGTGGAGGGCACCGAGGGGCCAGATGGCTACACCTTC. It codes for CSVEGTEGPDGYTF.

V is TRBV19 and J is TRBJ2-3, with no clear D. The germline V gene encodes CDR1 LNHDA and CDR2 SQIVND (reference sequence). The CDR3 has 15 residues. The V and J ends lost 4 bases and 0 bases respectively, with 11 bases between them. The CDR3 DNA is TGTGCCAGTAGTACCCTCCCCATTAGCACAGATACGCAGTATTTT. Translation gives CASSTLPISTDTQYF.

The chain combines TRBV6-1 with TRBJ1-1; perhaps TRBD1 as D (5 bases). The V end lost 0 bases, the J end lost 6 bases, and 11 bases lay between the germline ends. CDR1 and CDR2 from the germline V gene are MNHNS and SASEGT. The length of the CDR3 is 14 residues. CDR3 in amino acids: CASSEAQGRSEAFF. The CDR3 DNA reads as TGTGCCAGCAGTGAAGCTCAGGGCCGGTCTGAAGCTTTCTTT.

As to this clonotype: One base away lies a much larger clone, so this may be a sequencing read error. The rearrangement links TRBV9 to TRBJ2-2, with TRBD2 matching over 10 bases. Losses at the gene ends were 4 bases for V and 5 bases for J; bases not matched to a gene: 8. Looked up from germline, CDR1 is SGDLS and CDR2 is YYNGEE. The CDR3 has 16 residues. CDR3 region: CASSLRISGRTGELFF. The CDR3 DNA sequence: TGTGCCAGCAGCCTACGGATTAGCGGGAGGACCGGGGAGCTGTTTTTT.

This clonotype occurred many times. The rearrangement links TRBV29-1 to TRBJ1-2; D not resolved. Germline CDR1 SQVTM, CDR2 ANQGSEA. The ends were cut back, 3 bases at V and 4 bases at J, with 9 bases in the middle. CDR3 length equals 12 residues. CDR3 region: CSVDVGPYGYTF. DNA of the CDR3: TGCAGCGTTGATGTGGGCCCCTATGGCTACACCTTC.

The rearrangement uses TRBV5-1 and TRBJ2-5, with 10 bases fitting TRBD2. CDR3 size: 15 residues. The trim removed 1 base at V and 5 bases at J, leaving 5 bases unmatched. CDR1 and CDR2 (germline): SGHRS, YFSETQ. This chain's CDR3 is CASSLFPSGSETQYF. The CDR3 coding sequence is TGCGCCAGCAGCTTGTTCCCTAGCGGGAGTGAGACCCAGTACTTC.